This T cell receptor (beta chain) was profiled in a study of blood T cell repertoires in COVID-19. For the study at large: Italy, Spain and the United States were the sources of the convalescent and acute COVID-19 samples.

Followed over time, Seattle patients had been enrolled while infection was active. In the original analysis: The assay estimated nucleated cells by amplifying reference gene primers. Some clones are missing from TCRdb's copy, which holds only in-frame ones; the method was immunoSEQ multiplex PCR. The V and J calls and the clone size are those of that table, but D and trimming were determined from the DNA. The profile shows 130,000 to 150,000 clones, roughly 83% of them singletons. Losses at the gene ends were 1 base for V and 4 bases for J; bases not matched to a gene: 0. Looked up from germline, CDR1 is GTSNPN and CDR2 is SVGIG (reference sequence). The CDR3 is 12 residues long.

This receptor was obtained from a woman aged 70-85 years with COVID-19, enrolled during active disease. This chain uses TRBV30 with TRBJ2-7; 8 nucleotides match TRBD1. The sequencing sample was made of peripheral blood. CDR3 protein: CAWSGTGYEQYF. CDR3 in DNA: TGTGCCTGGAGTGGGACAGGGTACGAGCAGTACTTC.